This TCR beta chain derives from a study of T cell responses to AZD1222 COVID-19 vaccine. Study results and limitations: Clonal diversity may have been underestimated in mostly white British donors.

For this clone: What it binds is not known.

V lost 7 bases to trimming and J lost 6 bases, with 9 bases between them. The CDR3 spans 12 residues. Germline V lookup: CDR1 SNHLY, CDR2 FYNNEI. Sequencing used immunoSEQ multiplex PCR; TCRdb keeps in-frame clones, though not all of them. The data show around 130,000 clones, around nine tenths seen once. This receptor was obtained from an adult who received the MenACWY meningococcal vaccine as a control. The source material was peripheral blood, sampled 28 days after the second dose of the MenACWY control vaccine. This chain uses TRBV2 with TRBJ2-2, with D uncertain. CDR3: CASNILAGELFF. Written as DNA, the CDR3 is TGTGCCAGCAATATTCTAGCCGGGGAGCTGTTTTTT.